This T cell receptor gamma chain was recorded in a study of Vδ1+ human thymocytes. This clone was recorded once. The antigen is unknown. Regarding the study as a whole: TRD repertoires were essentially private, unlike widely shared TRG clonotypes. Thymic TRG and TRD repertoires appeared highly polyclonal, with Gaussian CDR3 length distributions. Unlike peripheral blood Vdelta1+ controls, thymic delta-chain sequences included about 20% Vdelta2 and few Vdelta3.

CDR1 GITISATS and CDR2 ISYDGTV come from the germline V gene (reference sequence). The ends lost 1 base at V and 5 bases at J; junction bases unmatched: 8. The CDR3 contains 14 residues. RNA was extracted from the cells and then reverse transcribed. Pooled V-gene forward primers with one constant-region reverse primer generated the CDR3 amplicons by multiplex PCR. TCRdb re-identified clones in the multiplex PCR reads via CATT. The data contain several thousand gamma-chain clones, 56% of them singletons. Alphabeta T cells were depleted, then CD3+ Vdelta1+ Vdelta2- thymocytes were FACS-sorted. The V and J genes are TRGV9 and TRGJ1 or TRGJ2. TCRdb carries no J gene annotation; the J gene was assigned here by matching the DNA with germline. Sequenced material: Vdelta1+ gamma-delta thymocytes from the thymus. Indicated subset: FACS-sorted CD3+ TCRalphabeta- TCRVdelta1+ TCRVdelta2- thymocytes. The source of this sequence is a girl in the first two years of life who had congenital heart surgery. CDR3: CALWEVLVDYKKLF. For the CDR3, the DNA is TGTGCCTTGTGGGAGGTACTGGTAGATTATAAGAAACTCTTT.